This TCR beta chain was documented in a study of T cells in Graves' hyperthyroidism and ophthalmopathy. Across the study: Upon initial diagnosis and before any treatment, peripheral blood was collected. Whole-study results and caveats: In validation, the model predicted ophthalmopathy. These predictions came a median about 6.5 months before onset.

The investigators amplified TCR beta CDR3 regions from RNA transcripts. RT-PCR in the first round (using the HTBI primer set) targeted the TCR CDR3. TCRdb reanalysed the multiplex PCR reads using MiXCR and keeps one entry per CDR3 protein. This table has about 610,000 distinct CDR3 sequences, around 15% appearing once. This clonotype occurred many times. Its antigen is not identified. This CDR3 region has 15 residues. Trimming took off 5 bases at V and 0 bases at J, with 12 bases between the two ends. From germline, CDR1 is LNHDA and CDR2 SQIVND (reference sequence). Subjects with ophthalmopathy showed a Clinical Activity Score no lower than 3, a NOSPECS grade no lower than 4, and a duration shorter than 3 months.

The chain links TRBV19 to TRBJ2-3; possibly TRBD1 for D (7 bases). The source of this sequence is a woman aged 40-49 years with Graves' ophthalmopathy. The sample was blood. In DNA, the CDR3 is TGTGCCAGTAGTGTGACAGGGACTAGCACAGATACGCAGTATTTT. This gives the protein CASSVTGTSTDTQYF.